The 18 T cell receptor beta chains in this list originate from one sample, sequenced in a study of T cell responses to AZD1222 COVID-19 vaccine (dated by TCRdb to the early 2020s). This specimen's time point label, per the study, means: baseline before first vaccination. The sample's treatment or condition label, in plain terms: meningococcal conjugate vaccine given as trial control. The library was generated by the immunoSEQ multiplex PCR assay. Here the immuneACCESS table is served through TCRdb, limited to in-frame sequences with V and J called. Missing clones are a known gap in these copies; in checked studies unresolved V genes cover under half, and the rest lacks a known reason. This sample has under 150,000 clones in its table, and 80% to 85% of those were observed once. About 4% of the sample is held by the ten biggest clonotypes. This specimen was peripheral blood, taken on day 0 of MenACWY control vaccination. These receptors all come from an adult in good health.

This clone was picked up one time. CDR3 protein: CASSPTGNEQYV. In nucleotides, the CDR3 is TGTGCCAGCAGCCCGACAGGGAACGAGCAGTACGTC. This rearrangement joins TRBV6-5 to TRBJ2-7; 7 bases are a match to TRBD1. The J segment lost 5 bases and the V segment lost 6 bases, leaving 4 bases of the junction unmatched. The CDR3 is 12 amino acids. Germline V lookup: CDR1 MNHEY, CDR2 SVGAGI.

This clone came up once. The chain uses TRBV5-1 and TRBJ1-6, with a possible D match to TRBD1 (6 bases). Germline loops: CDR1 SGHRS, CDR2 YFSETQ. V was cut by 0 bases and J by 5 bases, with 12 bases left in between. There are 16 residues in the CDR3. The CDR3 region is CASSLGAGVDNSPLHF. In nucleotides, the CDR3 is TGCGCCAGCAGCTTGGGGGCAGGGGTGGATAATTCACCCCTCCACTTT.

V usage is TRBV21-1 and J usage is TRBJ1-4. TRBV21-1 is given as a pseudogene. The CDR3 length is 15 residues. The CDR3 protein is CASSKGREVGEKLFF. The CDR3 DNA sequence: TGTGCCAGCAGCAAAGGGCGCGAGGTCGGTGAAAAACTGTTTTTT.

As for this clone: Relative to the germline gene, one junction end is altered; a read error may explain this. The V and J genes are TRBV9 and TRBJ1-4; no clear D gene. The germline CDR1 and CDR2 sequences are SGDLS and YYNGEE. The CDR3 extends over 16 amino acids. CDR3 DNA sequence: TGTGCCAGCAGCAAGTCGAGGGCAGGTGTTAATGAAAACCTGTTTTTT. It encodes CASSKSRAGVNENLFF.

This chain's CDR3 is CASSLMGQEQETQYF. DNA of the CDR3: TGCGCCAGCAGCTTGATGGGACAGGAACAAGAGACCCAGTACTTC. The V gene is TRBV5-1, the J gene TRBJ2-5; 8 nucleotides line up with TRBD1. V lost 1 base to trimming and J lost 2 bases; unmatched junction nucleotides: 4. The CDR3 is made up of 15 amino acids. Looked up from germline, CDR1 is SGHRS and CDR2 is YFSETQ.

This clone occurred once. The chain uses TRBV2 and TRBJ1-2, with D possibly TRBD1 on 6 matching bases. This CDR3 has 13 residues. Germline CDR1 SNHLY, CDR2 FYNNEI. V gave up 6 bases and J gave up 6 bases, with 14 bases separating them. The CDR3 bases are TGTGCCAGCAGAGGCCAGGGGTTACATGGCTACACCTTC. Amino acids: CASRGQGLHGYTF.

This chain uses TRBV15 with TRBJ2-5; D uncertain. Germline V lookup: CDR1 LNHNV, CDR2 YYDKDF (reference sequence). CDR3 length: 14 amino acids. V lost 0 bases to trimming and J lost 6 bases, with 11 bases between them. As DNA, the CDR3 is TGTGCCACCAGCAGAGATACGGGCGGAAAGACCCAGTACTTC. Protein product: CATSRDTGGKTQYF.

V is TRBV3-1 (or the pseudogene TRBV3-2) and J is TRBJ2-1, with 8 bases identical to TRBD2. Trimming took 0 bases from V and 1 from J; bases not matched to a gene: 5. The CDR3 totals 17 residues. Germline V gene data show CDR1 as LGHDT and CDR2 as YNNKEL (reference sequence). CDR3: CASSQDRGGRSYNEQFF. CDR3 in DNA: TGTGCCAGCAGCCAAGATCGGGGGGGGCGTTCCTACAATGAGCAGTTCTTC.

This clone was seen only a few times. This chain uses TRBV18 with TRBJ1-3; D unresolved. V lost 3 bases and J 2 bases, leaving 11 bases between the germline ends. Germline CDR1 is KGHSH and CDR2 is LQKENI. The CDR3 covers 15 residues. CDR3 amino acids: CASSPKSSTGNTIYF. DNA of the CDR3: TGTGCCAGCTCACCTAAGAGCTCTACTGGAAACACCATATATTTT.

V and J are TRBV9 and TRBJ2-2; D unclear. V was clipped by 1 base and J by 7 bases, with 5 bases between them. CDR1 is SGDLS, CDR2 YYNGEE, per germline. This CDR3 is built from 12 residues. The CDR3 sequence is CASSVWDGELFF. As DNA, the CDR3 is TGTGCCAGCAGCGTATGGGACGGGGAGCTGTTTTTT.

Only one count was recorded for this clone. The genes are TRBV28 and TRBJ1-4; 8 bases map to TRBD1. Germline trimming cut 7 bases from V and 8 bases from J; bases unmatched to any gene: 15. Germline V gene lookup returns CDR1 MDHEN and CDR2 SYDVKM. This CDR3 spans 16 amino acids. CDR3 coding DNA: TGTGCCAGCAAGGGGACGACAGGGGCAGGGGGGGAAAAACTGTTTTTT. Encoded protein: CASKGTTGAGGEKLFF.

The CDR3 DNA reads as TGTGCCAGCAGCCAATTGTCTAGCGGATACCAAGAGACCCAGTACTTC. Encoded protein: CASSQLSSGYQETQYF. V and J are TRBV16 and TRBJ2-5, with TRBD2 matching 7 bases. After removal of 1 base from V and 0 bases from J, the junction contained 5 bases not matched to a gene. Per germline, CDR1 KGHSY and CDR2 FQNENV. The CDR3 contains 16 residues.

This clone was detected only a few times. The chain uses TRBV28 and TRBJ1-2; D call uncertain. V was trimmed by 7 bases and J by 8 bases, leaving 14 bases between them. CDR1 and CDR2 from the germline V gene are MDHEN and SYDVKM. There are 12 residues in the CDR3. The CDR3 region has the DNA TGTGCCAGCACCAGCGGTACAGACGGCTACACCTTC. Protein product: CASTSGTDGYTF.

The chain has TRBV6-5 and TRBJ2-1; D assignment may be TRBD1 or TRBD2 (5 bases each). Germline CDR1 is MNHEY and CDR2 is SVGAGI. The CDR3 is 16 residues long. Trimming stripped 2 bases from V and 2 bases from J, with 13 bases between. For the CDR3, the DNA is TGTGCCAGCAGTTACACAGGCCAGGGAGCCTACAATGAGCAGTTCTTC. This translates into CASSYTGQGAYNEQFF.

CDR3 loop: CASSLPNTEAFF. CDR3 bases: TGCGCCAGCAGCTTGCCGAACACTGAAGCTTTCTTT. The chain has TRBV5-1 and TRBJ1-1; the D is unclear. V was clipped by 1 base and J by 1 base, with 2 bases between them. Germline V gene lookup returns CDR1 SGHRS and CDR2 YFSETQ. This CDR3 is built from 12 residues.

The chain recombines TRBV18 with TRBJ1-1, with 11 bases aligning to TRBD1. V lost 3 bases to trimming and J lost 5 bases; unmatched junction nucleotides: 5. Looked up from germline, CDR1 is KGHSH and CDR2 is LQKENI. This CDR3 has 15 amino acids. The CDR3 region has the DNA TGTGCCAGCTCACCTACGGGACAGGGGGGAACTGAAGCTTTCTTT. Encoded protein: CASSPTGQGGTEAFF.

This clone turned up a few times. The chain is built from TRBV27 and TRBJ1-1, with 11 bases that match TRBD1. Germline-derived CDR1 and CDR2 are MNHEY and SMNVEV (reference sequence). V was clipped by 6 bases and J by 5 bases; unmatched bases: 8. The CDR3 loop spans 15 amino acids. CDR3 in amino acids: CASSPGQGARTEAFF. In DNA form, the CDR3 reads TGTGCCAGCAGCCCCGGACAGGGGGCAAGGACTGAAGCTTTCTTT.

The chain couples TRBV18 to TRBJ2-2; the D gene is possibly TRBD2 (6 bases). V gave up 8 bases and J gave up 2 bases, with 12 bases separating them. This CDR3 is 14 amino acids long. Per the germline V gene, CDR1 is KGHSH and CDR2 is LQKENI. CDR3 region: CASAGTVNTGELFF. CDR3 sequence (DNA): TGTGCCAGCGCGGGGACGGTTAACACCGGGGAGCTGTTTTTT.